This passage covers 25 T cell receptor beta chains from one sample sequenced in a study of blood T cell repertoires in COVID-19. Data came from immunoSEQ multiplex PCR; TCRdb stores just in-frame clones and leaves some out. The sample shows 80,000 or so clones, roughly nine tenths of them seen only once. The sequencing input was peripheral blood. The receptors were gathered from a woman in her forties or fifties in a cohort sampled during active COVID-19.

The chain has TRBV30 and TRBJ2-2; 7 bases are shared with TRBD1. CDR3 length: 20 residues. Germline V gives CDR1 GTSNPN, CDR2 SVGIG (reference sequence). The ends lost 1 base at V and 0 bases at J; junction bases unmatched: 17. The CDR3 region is CAWSALLSPWDSPNTGELFF. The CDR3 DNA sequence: TGTGCCTGGAGTGCCCTCTTGTCCCCTTGGGACAGTCCGAACACCGGGGAGCTGTTTTTT.

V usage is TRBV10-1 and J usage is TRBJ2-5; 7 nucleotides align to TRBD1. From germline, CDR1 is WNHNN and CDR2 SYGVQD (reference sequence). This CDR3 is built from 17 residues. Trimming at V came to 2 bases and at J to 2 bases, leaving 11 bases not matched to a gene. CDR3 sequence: CASSEGLGNRGQETQYF. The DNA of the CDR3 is TGCGCCAGCAGTGAGGGTTTGGGGAACAGGGGACAAGAGACCCAGTACTTC.

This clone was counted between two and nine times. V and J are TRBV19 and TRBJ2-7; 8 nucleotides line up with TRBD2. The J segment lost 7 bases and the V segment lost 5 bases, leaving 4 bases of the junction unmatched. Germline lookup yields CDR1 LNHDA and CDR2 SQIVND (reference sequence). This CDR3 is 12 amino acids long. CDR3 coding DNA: TGTGCCAGTAGTCCCCGGGGGGGTGAGCAGTACTTC. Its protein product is CASSPRGGEQYF.

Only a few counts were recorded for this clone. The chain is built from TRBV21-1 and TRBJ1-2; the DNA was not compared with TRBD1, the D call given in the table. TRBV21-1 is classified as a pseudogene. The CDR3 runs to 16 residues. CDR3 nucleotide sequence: TGTGCCAGCAGCACGCCAAGCCAGATTAAGGGGTATGGCTACACCTTC. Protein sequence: CASSTPSQIKGYGYTF.

The CDR3 here is CASSPGTPNTGELFF. CDR3 DNA: TGTGCCAGCTCACCAGGGACACCGAACACCGGGGAGCTGTTTTTT. This chain connects TRBV18 to TRBJ2-2, with a tentative D call TRBD1 (6 bases). V was shortened by 2 bases and J by 0 bases, with 7 bases between the two germline ends. Looked up from germline, CDR1 is KGHSH and CDR2 is LQKENI. This CDR3 region has 15 residues.

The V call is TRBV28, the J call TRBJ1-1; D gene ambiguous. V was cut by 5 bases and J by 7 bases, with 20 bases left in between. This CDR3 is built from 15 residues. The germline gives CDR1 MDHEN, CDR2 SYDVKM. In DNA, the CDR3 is TGTGCCAGCAGTCCCTTTACGGGATGGGAAAATGAAGCTTTCTTT. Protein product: CASSPFTGWENEAFF.

The CDR3 DNA reads TGTGCCAGCAGCTCCTCCGGGACAGGGATCGAGACCCAGTACTTC. It codes for CASSSSGTGIETQYF. The V gene is TRBV11-1, the J gene TRBJ2-5; 9 bases align to TRBD1. Germline-derived CDR1 and CDR2 are SGHAT and FQDESV (reference sequence). There are 15 residues in the CDR3. Trimming took 4 bases from V and 5 from J; bases not matched to a gene: 8.

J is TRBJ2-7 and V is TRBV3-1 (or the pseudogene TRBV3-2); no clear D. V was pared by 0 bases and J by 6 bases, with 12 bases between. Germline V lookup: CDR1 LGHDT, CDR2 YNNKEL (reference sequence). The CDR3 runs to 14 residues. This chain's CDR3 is CASSQDYSVSEQYF. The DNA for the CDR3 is TGTGCCAGCAGCCAAGACTACTCGGTCTCCGAGCAGTACTTC.

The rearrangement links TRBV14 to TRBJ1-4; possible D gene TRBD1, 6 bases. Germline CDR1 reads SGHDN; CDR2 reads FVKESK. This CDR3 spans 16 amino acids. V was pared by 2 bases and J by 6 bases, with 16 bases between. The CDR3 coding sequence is TGTGCCAGCAGCCAACTAACCGGGACAAGGGATGAAAAACTGTTTTTT. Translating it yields CASSQLTGTRDEKLFF.

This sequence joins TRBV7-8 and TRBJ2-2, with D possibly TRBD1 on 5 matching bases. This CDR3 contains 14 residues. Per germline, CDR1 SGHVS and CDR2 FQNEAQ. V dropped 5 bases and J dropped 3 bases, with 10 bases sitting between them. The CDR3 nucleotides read TGTGCCAGCAGCGGGGCAGGCTACACCGGGGAGCTGTTTTTT. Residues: CASSGAGYTGELFF. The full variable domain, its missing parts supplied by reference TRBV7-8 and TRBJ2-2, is GAGVSQSPRYKVAKRGQDVALRCDPISGHVSLFWYQQALGQGPEFLTYFQNEAQLDKSGLPSDRFFAERPEGSVSTLKIQRTQQEDSAVYLCASSGAGYTGELFFGEGSRLTVL.

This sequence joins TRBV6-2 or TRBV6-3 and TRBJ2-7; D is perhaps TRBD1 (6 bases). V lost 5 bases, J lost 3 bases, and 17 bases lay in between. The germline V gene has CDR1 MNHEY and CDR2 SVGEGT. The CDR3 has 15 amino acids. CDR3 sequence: CASSKKGGTFYEQYF. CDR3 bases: TGTGCCAGCAGTAAAAAAGGGGGAACGTTCTACGAGCAGTACTTC.

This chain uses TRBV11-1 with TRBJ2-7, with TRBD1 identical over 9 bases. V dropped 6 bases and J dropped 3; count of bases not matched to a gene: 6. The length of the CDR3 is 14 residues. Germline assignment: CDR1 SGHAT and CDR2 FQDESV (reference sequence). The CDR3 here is CASSSGTGNYEQYF. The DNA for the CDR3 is TGTGCCAGCAGTTCCGGGACAGGGAACTACGAGCAGTACTTC.

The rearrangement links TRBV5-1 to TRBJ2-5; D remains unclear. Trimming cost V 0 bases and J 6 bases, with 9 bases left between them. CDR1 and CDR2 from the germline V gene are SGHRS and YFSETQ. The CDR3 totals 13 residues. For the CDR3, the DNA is TGCGCCAGCAGCTTGGTTTCCCAGAAGACCCAGTACTTC. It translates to CASSLVSQKTQYF.

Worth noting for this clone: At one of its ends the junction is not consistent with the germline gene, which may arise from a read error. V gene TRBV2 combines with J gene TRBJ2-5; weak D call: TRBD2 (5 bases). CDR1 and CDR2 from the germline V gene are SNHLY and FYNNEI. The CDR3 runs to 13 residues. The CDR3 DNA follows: TGTGCCAGCAGTGATGTCCGGGGAGAGGCCCAGTACTTC. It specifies CASSDVRGEAQYF.

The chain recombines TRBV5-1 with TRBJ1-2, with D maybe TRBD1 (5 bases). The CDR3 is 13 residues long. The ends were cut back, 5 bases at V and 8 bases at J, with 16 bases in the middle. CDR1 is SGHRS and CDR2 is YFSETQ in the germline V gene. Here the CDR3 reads CASRSDTMEGYTF. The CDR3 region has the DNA TGCGCCAGCAGATCGGACACCATGGAGGGCTACACCTTC.

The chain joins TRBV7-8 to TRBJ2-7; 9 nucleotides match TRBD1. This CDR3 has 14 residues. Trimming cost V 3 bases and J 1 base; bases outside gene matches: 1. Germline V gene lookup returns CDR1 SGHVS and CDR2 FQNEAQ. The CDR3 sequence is CASSFGQGSYEQYF. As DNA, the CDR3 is TGTGCCAGCAGCTTTGGACAGGGGTCCTACGAGCAGTACTTC.

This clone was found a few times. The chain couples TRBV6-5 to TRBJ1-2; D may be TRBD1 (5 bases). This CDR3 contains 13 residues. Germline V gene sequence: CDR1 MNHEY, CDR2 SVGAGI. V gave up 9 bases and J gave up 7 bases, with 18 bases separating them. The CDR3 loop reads CASSIRGGTGYTF. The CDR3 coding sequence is TGTGCCAGTTCCATAAGGGGCGGGACTGGCTACACCTTC.

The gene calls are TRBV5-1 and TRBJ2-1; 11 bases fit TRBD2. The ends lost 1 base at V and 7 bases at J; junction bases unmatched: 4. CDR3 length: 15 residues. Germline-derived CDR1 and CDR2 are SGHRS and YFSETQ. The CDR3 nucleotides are TGCGCCAGCAGCTTGACTAGCGGGAGAGGGAATGAGCAGTTCTTC. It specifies CASSLTSGRGNEQFF. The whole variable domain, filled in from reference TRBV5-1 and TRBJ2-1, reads KAGVTQTPRYLIKTRGQQVTLSCSPISGHRSVSWYQQTPGQGLQFLFEYFSETQRNKGNFPGRFSGRQFSNSRSEMNVSTLELGDSALYLCASSLTSGRGNEQFFGPGTRLTVL.

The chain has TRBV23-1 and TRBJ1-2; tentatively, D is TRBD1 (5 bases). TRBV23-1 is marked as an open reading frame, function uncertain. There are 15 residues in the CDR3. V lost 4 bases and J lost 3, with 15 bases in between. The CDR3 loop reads CASSPGAKGYYGYTF. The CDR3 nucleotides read TGCGCCAGCAGTCCTGGGGCAAAGGGCTACTATGGCTACACCTTC.

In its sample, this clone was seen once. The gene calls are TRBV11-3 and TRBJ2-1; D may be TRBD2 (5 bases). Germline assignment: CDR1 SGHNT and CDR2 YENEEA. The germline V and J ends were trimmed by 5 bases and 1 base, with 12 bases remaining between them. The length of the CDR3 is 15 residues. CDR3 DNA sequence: TGTGCCAGCAGCACCCGGGCGGGTTCCTACAATGAGCAGTTCTTC. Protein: CASSTRAGSYNEQFF.

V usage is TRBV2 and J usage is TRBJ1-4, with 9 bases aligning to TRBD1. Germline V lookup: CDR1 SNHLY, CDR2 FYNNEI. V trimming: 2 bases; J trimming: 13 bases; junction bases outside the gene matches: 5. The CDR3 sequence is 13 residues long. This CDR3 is CASSEQGQGILFF. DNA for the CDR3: TGTGCCAGCAGTGAACAGGGACAGGGAATACTGTTTTTT.

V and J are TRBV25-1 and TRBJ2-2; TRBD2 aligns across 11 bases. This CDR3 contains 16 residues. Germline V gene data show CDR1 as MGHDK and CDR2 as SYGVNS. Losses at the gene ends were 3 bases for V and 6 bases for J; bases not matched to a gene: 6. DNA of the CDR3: TGTGCCAGCAGTGATTTAGCGGGGGGGCATCCCGGGGAGCTGTTTTTT. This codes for CASSDLAGGHPGELFF.

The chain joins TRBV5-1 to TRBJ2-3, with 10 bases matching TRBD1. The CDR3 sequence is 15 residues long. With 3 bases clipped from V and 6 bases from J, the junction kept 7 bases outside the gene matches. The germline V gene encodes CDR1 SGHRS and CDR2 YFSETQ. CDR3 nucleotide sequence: TGCGCCAGCAGCTACCTCCTGGACAGGGGGGATACGCAGTATTTT. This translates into CASSYLLDRGDTQYF.

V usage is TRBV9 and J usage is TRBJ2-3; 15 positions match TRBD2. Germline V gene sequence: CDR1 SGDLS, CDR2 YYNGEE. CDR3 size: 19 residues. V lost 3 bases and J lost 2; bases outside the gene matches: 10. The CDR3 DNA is TGTGCCAGCAGCGCCGAGGGACTAGCGGGAGGCCCCCTCACAGATACGCAGTATTTT. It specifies CASSAEGLAGGPLTDTQYF. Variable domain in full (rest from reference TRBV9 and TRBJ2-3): DSGVTQTPKHLITATGQRVTLRCSPRSGDLSVYWYQQSLDQGLQFLIQYYNGEERAKGNILERFSAQQFPDLHSELNLSSLELGDSALYFCASSAEGLAGGPLTDTQYFGPGTRLTVL.

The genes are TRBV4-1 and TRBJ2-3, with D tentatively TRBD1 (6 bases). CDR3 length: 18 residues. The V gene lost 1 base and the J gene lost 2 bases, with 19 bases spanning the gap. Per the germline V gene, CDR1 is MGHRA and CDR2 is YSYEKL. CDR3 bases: TGCGCCAGCAGCCAAGGCCCCCTCCGAAGGGACAACACAGATACGCAGTATTTT. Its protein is CASSQGPLRRDNTDTQYF.